The next 14 T cell receptor beta chains were all read from a single sample in a study of T cells in localized non-small cell lung cancer. Sequenced by immunoSEQ multiplex PCR; TCRdb stores in-frame clones only, minus some. This table has about 40,000 clones, around 86% appearing once. This specimen consisted of peripheral blood, obtained before any cancer treatment. The receptors originated from a man aged 18-55 years with stage I lung adenocarcinoma.

Regarding this clone: Other DNA sequences of this sample code for an identical CDR3. The chain links TRBV28 to TRBJ1-2; tentatively, D is TRBD1 (6 bases). V lost 5 bases and J 8 bases, leaving 12 bases between the germline ends. CDR3 length equals 12 residues. CDR1 and CDR2 (germline): MDHEN, SYDVKM. Here the CDR3 reads CASSLQGSGYTF. In DNA form, the CDR3 reads TGTGCCAGCAGTCTACAGGGCTCCGGCTACACCTTC.

V gene TRBV28 combines with J gene TRBJ2-3; the match to TRBD2 covers 8 bases. J gave up 1 base and V 3 bases, and 6 bases lay outside the gene matches. The CDR3 runs to 16 residues. Germline V gene sequence: CDR1 MDHEN, CDR2 SYDVKM. CDR3 in amino acids: CASSFILRGGTDTQYF. As DNA, the CDR3 is TGTGCCAGCAGTTTCATATTGCGGGGGGGCACAGATACGCAGTATTTT.

The V and J genes are TRBV13 and TRBJ2-1; 9 nucleotides agree with TRBD2. The CDR3 totals 16 residues. Trimming cost V 1 base and J 6 bases; bases outside gene matches: 7. Germline CDR1 reads PRHDT; CDR2 reads FYEKMQ (reference sequence). CDR3 in amino acids: CASSLEASGESNEQFF. CDR3 DNA sequence: TGTGCCAGCAGCTTAGAGGCTAGCGGGGAGAGCAATGAGCAGTTCTTC.

This sequence joins TRBV30 and TRBJ1-1; D may be TRBD1 (6 bases). V lost 0 bases to trimming and J lost 0 bases, with 11 bases between them. Per the germline V gene, CDR1 is GTSNPN and CDR2 is SVGIG (reference sequence). The CDR3 has 15 residues. The CDR3 bases are TGTGCCTGGAGTGTAGGACAGCTCATGAACACTGAAGCTTTCTTT. This codes for CAWSVGQLMNTEAFF.

This sequence joins TRBV4-2 and TRBJ2-3; 16 bases are a match to TRBD2. This CDR3 region has 17 residues. The V and J ends lost 0 bases and 7 bases, in that order; junction bases with no gene match: 4. Per germline, CDR1 LGHNA and CDR2 YNFKEQ. In nucleotides, the CDR3 is TGTGCCAGCAGCCAAGATCCGGGACTAGCGGGGGGGTATACGCAGTATTTT. It yields the protein CASSQDPGLAGGYTQYF.

The genes are TRBV19 and TRBJ1-1, with 9 bases fitting TRBD1. CDR1 and CDR2 (germline): LNHDA, SQIVND (reference sequence). CDR3 size: 16 residues. With V trimmed by 9 bases and J by 1 base, 12 bases remained unmatched. The CDR3 nucleotides are TGTGCCAGCTCGTCCGGGACAGGGTTGGCGAACACTGAAGCTTTCTTT. This translates into CASSSGTGLANTEAFF.

The J gene is TRBJ1-2, the V gene TRBV27; D is undetermined. This CDR3 comprises 15 residues. V gave up 3 bases and J gave up 2 bases, with 13 bases separating them. Germline CDR1 and CDR2: MNHEY and SMNVEV (reference sequence). CDR3 loop: CASSFSGWRNYGYTF. In DNA, the CDR3 is TGTGCCAGCAGTTTCTCAGGCTGGCGAAACTATGGCTACACCTTC.

This clone showed up just once. The V call is TRBV6-5, the J call TRBJ1-3; D remains ambiguous. Trimming shortened V by 6 bases and J by 0 bases, and 9 bases separated the two germline ends. Looked up from germline, CDR1 is MNHEY and CDR2 is SVGAGI. The CDR3 loop spans 14 amino acids. The CDR3 coding sequence is TGTGCCAGCAGCCGAGGTTTCTCTGGAAACACCATATATTTT. Translation gives CASSRGFSGNTIYF.

The V and J genes are TRBV7-9 and TRBJ1-2; 7 bases are a match to TRBD1. Losses at the gene ends were 5 bases for V and 4 bases for J; bases not matched to a gene: 1. The CDR3 is made up of 12 amino acids. Germline CDR1 is SEHNR and CDR2 is FQNEAQ (reference sequence). CDR3 residues: CASSGTAYGYTF. The CDR3 nucleotides are TGTGCCAGCAGCGGGACAGCCTATGGCTACACCTTC.

The genes are TRBV28 and TRBJ1-6; TRBD1 matches 10 bases. The CDR3 runs to 15 residues. V lost 7 bases and J lost 7; bases outside the gene matches: 7. Germline V lookup: CDR1 MDHEN, CDR2 SYDVKM. DNA for the CDR3: TGTGCCAGCATCCGGGACAGGGGAGAGAATTCACCCCTCCACTTT. This translates into CASIRDRGENSPLHF.

The gene calls are TRBV29-1 and TRBJ1-1, with a weak D call TRBD1 (6 bases). CDR1 is SQVTM, CDR2 ANQGSEA, per germline. The V end lost 7 bases, the J end lost 7 bases, and 16 bases lay between the germline ends. This CDR3 has 12 amino acids. The DNA for the CDR3 is TGCAGCGCTAGAGACGGACAGATTGAAGCTTTCTTT. Protein sequence: CSARDGQIEAFF.

The genes are TRBV7-9 and TRBJ2-5, with unresolved D. The germline V gene encodes CDR1 SEHNR and CDR2 FQNEAQ (reference sequence). Trimming took 2 bases from V and 2 from J, leaving 0 bases between them. The CDR3 is made up of 11 amino acids. CDR3 protein: CASSLQETQYF. DNA of the CDR3: TGTGCCAGCAGCTTACAAGAGACCCAGTACTTC.

This rearrangement joins TRBV19 to TRBJ1-6, with D possibly matching TRBD1 (6 bases). Germline CDR1 LNHDA, CDR2 SQIVND (reference sequence). CDR3 length: 15 amino acids. Trimming removed 3 bases at V and 1 base at J, with 7 bases between. This CDR3 is CASSIQGSYNSPLHF. In nucleotides, the CDR3 is TGTGCCAGTAGTATCCAGGGGTCCTATAATTCACCCCTCCACTTT.

This chain uses TRBV11-2 with TRBJ2-1; either TRBD1 or TRBD2 may fit D (5 bases each). Germline V gene lookup returns CDR1 SGHAT and CDR2 FQNNGV. This CDR3 has 15 residues. Trimming left V 6 bases short and J 7 bases short, with 19 bases between. The CDR3 loop reads CASSWDPRGTNEQFF. In DNA, the CDR3 is TGTGCCAGCAGTTGGGACCCGCGAGGCACAAATGAGCAGTTCTTC.